This is a list of T cell receptor beta chains from one sample in a study of naive and memory T cell subsets. TCRdb called the UMI-ligation and nested PCR reads again in MiXCR, with one record for every CDR3 protein. The profile covers 150,000 or so distinct CDR3 sequences, with 22% appearing a single time and around 0.097% taken by the ten largest. The specimen sequenced was naive CD4+ T cells from blood. These receptors were taken from a human donor in good health. Both conserved end residues are part of each CDR3. The D gene is left open where the match is weak. Size tells how often a clone was seen (once, few, many) or the class of an expanded clone, and some rows leave it out.

j_call,v_call,clone_size,d_call,cdr3_nt,cdr3_aa
TRBJ2-5,TRBV19,-,-,TGTGCCAGTAACTTTGGGGGAAAGACCCAGTACTTC,CASNFGGKTQYF
TRBJ2-6,TRBV2,-,-,TGTGCCAGCAGTGAGGGGGTGCATGGGGCCAACGTCCTGACTTTC,CASSEGVHGANVLTF
TRBJ1-1,TRBV4-1,-,-,TGCGCCAGCAGCCAAGCTGCAGGGCCGAGGCACCATGGGGCTTTCTTT,CASSQAAGPRHHGAFF
TRBJ2-1,TRBV7-8,-,TRBD2,TGTGCCAGCAGCTTAGCGGGGAGGAGCGGGAGCAGAAGTGGGAAGTTCTTC,CASSLAGRSGSRSGKFF
TRBJ1-1,TRBV10-3,-,-,TGTGCCATCAGTGCGTCAGGGAACACTGAAGCTTTCTTT,CAISASGNTEAFF
TRBJ2-5,TRBV7-9,many,-,TGTGCCAGCAGCTCCCGTGGGAGAGAACTGCAAGAGACCCAGTACTTC,CASSSRGRELQETQYF
TRBJ1-5,TRBV28,-,TRBD1,TGTGCCAGCAGTTTATTACAGGACAGGGTTCAGCCCCAGCATTTT,CASSLLQDRVQPQHF
TRBJ2-3,TRBV28,-,-,TGTGCCAGCAGTTTACTAACTAGCTCATATACGCAGTATTTT,CASSLLTSSYTQYF
TRBJ2-1,TRBV20-1,once,-,TGCAGTGCTAGAGATGGCGGAAGAATCAATGAGCAGTTCTTC,CSARDGGRINEQFF
TRBJ2-1,TRBV7-2,-,-,TGTGCCAGCAGCTTAGCGGGAAGGACCCAGCCAAATGAGCAGTTCTTC,CASSLAGRTQPNEQFF
TRBJ2-5,TRBV5-4,-,TRBD2,TGTGCCAGCACCCGCGGGAGGGGTGAGACCCAGTACTTC,CASTRGRGETQYF